This T cell receptor (beta chain) was identified in a study of cytomegalovirus exposure and HLA in healthy donors (dated by TCRdb to the late 2010s). Study-wide context: In an earlier analysis of under 600 of the donors, 250 to 350 Gb of sequence data and 90 million to 120 million unique TCR beta sequences from roughly 190 million T cells were reported. On average, around 200,000 unique TCR beta nucleotide sequences were sequenced per donor among some 420 genotyped donors of the cohort, with around 19% of those sequences being non-productive. Rather than using new phenotypic data, the later analysis identified candidate immune exposures from TCR beta sequences and from how often those sequences occurred across donors. An early release that covered 640 HLA-typed donors contained about 300 gigabases of sequencing data and tens of millions of unique TCR sequences. Every repertoire in the discovery cohort had been generated on one and the same sequencing platform. An earlier analysis of a few hundred of the donors applied high-throughput TCR beta sequencing to assess whether each TCR beta V gene segment acted as functional or pseudogenic. The study was designed to test whether signatures of past pathogen exposure could be identified by cataloging public T cell receptors. HLA typing covered class I and class II loci at four-digit resolution. A separate validation cohort of about 110 different subjects was used in addition to the 666-subject first cohort. The genetic ancestry cluster associated with self-reported Caucasian donors included 81% of the roughly 400 genotyped donors. In a later genetic analysis, genome-wide SNP genotypes for about 55% of the roughly 700 donors were used, and that subset was treated as a discovery cohort. The number of donors typed differed by locus, with 629-630 for A, B, C, DRB1 and DQB1, around 560 for DQA1, 606 for DPA1, and approximately 470 for DPB1. The study profiled the T cell repertoires of 500 to 800 subjects by immunosequencing and related them to cytomegalovirus serostatus. Donor age, sex, ethnicity and CMV serostatus were compiled together with the repertoire data. High-throughput TCR immunosequencing, statistical association of individual TCRs with disease status, and machine learning were combined to predict cytomegalovirus infection status. Roughly five DR-DQ haplotypes were handled as single units for association and clustering because linkage in the cohort was strong. In a later analysis, previously published TCR beta repertoires from fewer than 750 donors were re-analyzed and high-resolution HLA genotyping was added so that TCR occurrence patterns could be studied.

The method behind the library was the immunoSEQ multiplex PCR assay. A mixture of 60 forward primers for TCR Vbeta segments and 13 reverse primers for TCR Jbeta segments was used in the multiplex PCR. The CDR3 region of rearranged TCR beta genes was amplified from genomic DNA with a multiplex PCR assay. The Illumina HiSeq System was used to sequence the amplified TCR beta libraries as 87-base-pair reads. Concerning the study's data processing: A later analysis counted about 80 million unique TCR beta chains across the 550 to 700 repertoires, and some 12 million of these chains were shared by at least two donors. To remove PCR and sequencing errors, raw reads were error-corrected and collapsed into unique sequences using a nearest-neighbor algorithm that merged closely related sequences. Alignment of CDR3 sequences to IMGT reference sequences was used to assign V, D and J gene segments. For a sequence to be retained, at least a six-nucleotide match to both a V gene segment and a J gene segment was required. Rearrangements were called productive when the CDR3 lacked stop codons and stayed in frame with V and J; all others were non-productive. Following IMGT convention, CDR3 was defined as the stretch from the second conserved V-encoded cysteine to the conserved J-encoded phenylalanine. In an earlier analysis of 550 to 650 of the donors, sequences lacking an unambiguous match to a single V gene segment were excluded. An earlier analysis of a few hundred of the donors classified V segments as functional when productive rearrangements were above 56.7% and as segregating when the standard deviation between donors was above 5%. A statistical classification framework was built for diagnosing cytomegalovirus status from the catalog of TCR beta chain sequences. A later analysis assigned V and J genes by comparing TCR nucleotide sequences with IMGT/GENE-DB human TR gene sequences. A later analysis assigned CDR3 sequences and most-parsimonious VDJ recombination scenarios with the TCRdist pipeline. A later analysis defined each TCR beta chain by its CDR3 amino acid sequence plus V-gene family, and excluded reads lacking a unique V-gene family. A later analysis removed nearly 600 highly shared, low-generation-probability nucleotide sequences to deal with suspected cross-contamination and a sequencing artifact. In a later analysis, a clonal expansion index for each public chain was calculated from normalized within-repertoire ranks of inferred template counts. In a later analysis, generation probabilities were computed with a VDJ recombination model fitted to out-of-frame rearrangements, and the resulting probabilities were checked against IGoR. A later analysis scored TCR-TCR, TCR-HLA and TCR-CMV co-occurrence with hypergeometric tests, applying a repertoire-size bias correction to TCR pairs. In a later analysis, false discovery rates were estimated by permuting HLA or CMV assignments 20 times. In a later analysis, co-occurring TCRs were grouped using DBSCAN, with TCRdist sequence similarity added in when clustering inside HLA-allele-positive subsets. For co-occurrence clustering, repertoires with fewer than 30,000 or more than 120,000 public chains were excluded, along with 5 or 6 repertoires with anomalous nucleotide sharing. Here the immuneACCESS table is served through TCRdb, limited to in-frame sequences with V and J called. Missing clones are a known gap in these copies; in checked studies unresolved V genes cover under half, and the rest lacks a known reason. From that table come the V and J calls and clone size; the DNA was used to work out D and trimming. Present in this sample are about 120,000 clones, 50% to 65% of which were seen just once. The ten top clones hold 8% to 10% of the sample.

The cohort was made up of about 670 healthy bone marrow donors. At the time of sampling, all cohort members were nominally healthy, though unrecorded immune exposures were likely present. The donor was CMV seropositive and was included in the group of 250 to 300 seropositive cohort members. Each donor provided a peripheral blood sample, and peripheral blood mononuclear cells were used for TCR beta sequencing. The Qiagen DNeasy Blood Extraction Kit was used to extract genomic DNA from the blood cell samples. Worth noting for this clone: Its specific antigen is unknown. No much larger clone is present one base from it, and per-base qualities are unavailable.

At the junction V is shortened by 0 bases and J by 5 bases, with 7 bases in between. Measured from the cysteine to the phenylalanine, the CDR3 is 13 residues long. Only CDR3 DNA remains: 39 bases, in frame from the first base. Looking up the germline V gene yields CDR1 MNHNS and CDR2 SASEGT. Paper-wide results and their limitations: The presence/absence analyses assumed that sequencing depth was roughly uniform across donors, and that assumption may not be true. In a later analysis, over 15,000 TCR beta sequences were associated with specific HLA alleles at a false discovery rate of 0.05. In a later analysis, TCR association rates were found to vary across HLA loci, with the most associated TCRs seen for DRB1 alleles and the fewest for HLA-C alleles. Because HLA typing was unavailable for some donors at each locus, only the typed subset was used in association tests. A later genetic analysis reported fewer N-insertions in productive TCRs among donors in an Asian-associated ancestry cluster than the 666-donor mean. It was suggested by the authors that the approach could potentially be generalized to other disease states and immunological phenotypes. Broadly in line with IMGT annotations, most TCR beta V segments showed up in productive rearrangements about 87% or about 30% of the time in an earlier analysis of 450 to 600 of the donors. The study listed 150 to 200 TCR beta chains as associated with cytomegalovirus. In a later analysis, most CMV-associated TCR beta chains were found to appear HLA-restricted, with HLA associations seemingly driven largely by CMV exposure. This cohort had only TCR beta chains sequenced, and the lack of alpha or paired-chain data limited which features could be detected. A cluster of highly shared sequence variants was judged likely to be a technical artifact of the sequencing pipeline. Across donors, most TCR sequences were observed very rarely, whereas some public TCRs were present in many individuals. A further reported finding was that TCR beta sequences accurately predicted the HLA-A and HLA-B alleles for most subjects in the first cohort. Some IMGT-functional V segments, including TRBV6-2 and TRBV6-3, could not be distinguished by the 87-base-pair reads and were therefore excluded. In a later analysis, HLA-associated TCR beta chains showed more clonal expansion and lower generation probabilities than non-associated chains that were equally common. The classifier was reported to diagnose cytomegalovirus status with high specificity and sensitivity in both the original and validation cohorts. Several of the top co-occurrence clusters appeared to be linked to parvovirus B19, influenza, CMV and Epstein-Barr virus, according to a later analysis. Immune exposure information for the cohort was limited to CMV serostatus. In vitro tests confirmed that a few of the cytomegalovirus-associated TCR beta chains recognize cytomegalovirus antigens. Linkage disequilibrium might explain the correlated functional status among segregating V segments, but an unknown experimental factor could not be excluded. An association between a missense DCLRE1C variant and V-gene and J-gene trimming of TCR beta chains was found in a later genetic analysis and replicated in an independent cohort. When HLA alleles, especially DR and DQ, strongly co-occurred, TCR associations were difficult to assign to individual alleles. The earlier analysis of almost 600 of the donors excluded over 15 rarely observed V segments, including chromosome 9 orphons, because counts were too low.

This receptor was identified in a man aged 35-49 years in good health and CMV-seropositive. The material sequenced was PBMCs. This chain joins TRBV6-1 to TRBJ1-2; confidence is insufficient to name the D gene. The bases read TGTGCCAGCAGTGAAGCGGCATTATATGGCTACACCTTC. It translates as CASSEAALYGYTF.